The source of this TCR beta chain is a study of T-cell reconstitution after alpha-beta-depleted transplantation in children. Germline lookup yields CDR1 MDHEN and CDR2 SYDVKM. The V end was cut by 1 base, the J end by 8 bases, with 11 bases between. This CDR3 has 14 residues. TCRbeta library preparation incorporated unique molecular identifiers. TCRdb analysed the PCR reads with MiXCR anew, one entry per CDR3 protein. Of 440,000 or so distinct CDR3 sequences in the sample, approximately 41% were seen once. This clonotype was observed many times. What it binds is not known. Whole-study results and caveats: After transplant, high TCRbeta diversity at day 60 in some patients arose from surviving recipient T cells and thymic progenitors. Newly produced T cells mostly provided counts and TCRbeta diversity after one year, as hyperexpanded clones declined.

The rearrangement links TRBV28 to TRBJ1-4; D is unresolved. This clonotype was obtained from a girl aged 2-9 years with aplastic anemia, due to receive a stem cell transplant. Specimen: PBMCs, collected before TCRalphabeta/CD19-depleted stem cell transplant. The CDR3, as DNA: TGTGCCAGCAGTTTATCAGGAGTGGAGGAAAAACTGTTTTTT. Its translation: CASSLSGVEEKLFF. Based on the CDR3 plus reference TRBV28 and TRBJ1-4, the full variable domain is DVKVTQSSRYLVKRTGEKVFLECVQDMDHENMFWYRQDPGLGLRLIYFSYDVKMKEKGDIPEGYSVSREKKERFSLILESASTNQTSMYLCASSLSGVEEKLFFGSGTQLSVL.